The rows below give T cell receptor beta chains drawn from one sample of a study of regulatory T cells in long-lasting Graves disease. TCRdb independently ran MiXCR on the multiplex PCR reads; one entry per CDR3 protein. The sample lists more than 350,000 distinct CDR3 sequences, around 20% occurring once. The sample was peripheral blood mononuclear cells (PBMCs), taken when the disease was refractory, from a patient treated with antithyroid drugs. The receptor source for this set is a female donor with Graves disease. Each CDR3 is given with its conserved first and last residue. The D gene is left open where the match is weak. Some rows have no size entry. The others give once, few or many, or a class for an expanded clone.

size | D | J | V | CDR3 | DNA
many | TRBD2 | TRBJ2-2 | TRBV3-1 | CASSPLTSGFTGELFF | TGTGCCAGCAGCCCATTGACTAGCGGTTTTACCGGGGAGCTGTTTTTT
- | TRBD1 | TRBJ2-5 | TRBV15 | CATSRRTGGLETQYF | TGTGCCACCAGCAGAAGGACAGGGGGTTTGGAGACCCAGTACTTC
many | TRBD1 | TRBJ1-2 | TRBV28 | CASRLKTGSYGYTF | TGTGCCAGCAGATTAAAGACAGGGTCGTATGGCTACACCTTC
many | TRBD1 | TRBJ1-5 | TRBV28 | CASSPDRDQPQHF | TGTGCCAGCAGTCCAGACAGGGATCAGCCCCAGCATTTT
- | TRBD2 | TRBJ2-7 | TRBV18 | CASSPIAGGPDEQYF | TGTGCCAGCTCACCAATAGCGGGAGGGCCCGACGAGCAGTACTTC
many | - | TRBJ1-1 | TRBV6-5 | CASSLGTVGGEAFF | TGTGCCAGCAGTTTAGGGACGGTCGGGGGGGAAGCTTTCTTT
few | TRBD1 | TRBJ2-7 | TRBV28 | CASRVAQGTREQYF | TGTGCCAGCAGAGTGGCACAGGGGACGAGGGAGCAGTACTTC
many | - | TRBJ1-4 | TRBV28 | CASSLSGREKLFF | TGTGCCAGCAGTTTATCAGGGCGGGAAAAACTGTTTTTT
- | TRBD1 | TRBJ1-2 | TRBV28 | CASSSGDRGDGYTF | TGTGCCAGCAGTTCGGGGGACAGGGGTGATGGCTACACCTTC
many | - | TRBJ2-2 | TRBV2 | CASSDVVGDSPNTGELFF | TGTGCCAGCAGTGATGTGGTGGGTGATTCCCCGAACACCGGGGAGCTGTTTTTT
- | - | TRBJ2-7 | TRBV4-1 | CASSQDARPPHYEQYF | TGCGCCAGCAGCCAAGATGCAAGGCCCCCTCACTACGAGCAGTACTTC
- | - | TRBJ2-2 | TRBV2 | CASAGPANTGELFF | TGTGCCAGCGCGGGGCCAGCGAACACCGGGGAGCTGTTTTTT
many | - | TRBJ2-5 | TRBV2 | CATRTVQETQYF | TGTGCCACCAGGACAGTACAAGAGACCCAGTACTTC
many | - | TRBJ1-4 | TRBV12-3/TRBV12-4 | CASSFRRNEKLFF | TGTGCCAGCAGTTTCCGACGGAATGAAAAACTGTTTTTT
many | - | TRBJ2-5 | TRBV20-1 | CSTLRVQETQYF | TGCAGCACCCTACGCGTTCAAGAGACCCAGTACTTC
few | TRBD1 | TRBJ1-5 | TRBV6-1 | CASLETGDRNQPQHF | TGTGCCAGCCTCGAAACAGGGGATCGCAATCAGCCCCAGCATTTT
few | - | TRBJ2-5 | TRBV20-1 | CSARKTSEKETQYF | TGCAGTGCTAGAAAGACATCGGAGAAAGAGACCCAGTACTTC
- | - | TRBJ2-3 | TRBV5-1 | CASSFSLGGSDTQYF | TGCGCCAGCAGCTTCAGTTTAGGTGGTTCAGATACGCAGTATTTT
- | - | TRBJ2-1 | TRBV7-2 | CASSPMGGNSRDEQFF | TGTGCCAGCAGCCCCATGGGCGGGAACTCTCGGGATGAGCAGTTCTTC
few | - | TRBJ1-2 | TRBV20-1 | CSALRGSSYGYTF | TGCAGTGCTCTCCGGGGCAGCTCCTATGGCTACACCTTC
- | TRBD2 | TRBJ2-7 | TRBV7-9 | CASSLGLGLAGGYEQYF | TGTGCCAGCAGCTTGGGGTTGGGACTAGCGGGAGGTTACGAGCAGTACTTC
few | TRBD2 | TRBJ2-5 | TRBV5-6 | CASSSRGEQETQYF | TGTGCCAGCAGCTCACGGGGGGAGCAAGAGACCCAGTACTTC
many | - | TRBJ1-5 | TRBV28 | CASSFPNRDGVESNQPQHF | TGTGCCAGCAGTTTCCCAAACAGGGATGGGGTAGAAAGCAATCAGCCCCAGCATTTT
few | - | TRBJ2-7 | TRBV18 | CASSPRGGTGNEQYF | TGTGCCAGCTCACCTAGGGGAGGGACAGGTAACGAGCAGTACTTC
- | TRBD2 | TRBJ2-1 | TRBV2 | CASIGRLAGTYNEQFF | TGTGCCAGCATCGGTCGACTAGCGGGGACCTACAATGAGCAGTTCTTC
few | TRBD2 | TRBJ2-1 | TRBV27 | CASSPNSGRAHEQFF | TGTGCCAGCAGTCCCAATAGCGGGAGGGCCCATGAGCAGTTCTTC
- | - | TRBJ2-2 | TRBV5-6 | CASSLTPLRGGNTGELFF | TGTGCCAGCAGCTTGACCCCTCTAAGGGGGGGGAACACCGGGGAGCTGTTTTTT
many | - | TRBJ2-7 | TRBV10-2 | CASSERGGSYEQYF | TGCGCCAGCAGTGAAAGGGGGGGTTCCTACGAGCAGTACTTC
few | - | TRBJ2-2 | TRBV29-1 | CSAKRGGKNTGELFF | TGCAGCGCTAAACGGGGCGGGAAGAACACCGGGGAGCTGTTTTTT
few | TRBD2 | TRBJ2-7 | TRBV20-1 | CSARAWRLAGYEQYF | TGCAGTGCTAGAGCTTGGCGGCTAGCGGGCTACGAGCAGTACTTC
many | - | TRBJ1-5 | TRBV27 | CASSPLGGGGQPQHF | TGTGCCAGCAGTCCTCTGGGCGGGGGCGGGCAGCCCCAGCATTTT
many | TRBD1 | TRBJ2-7 | TRBV2 | CASSGDSLRGEQYF | TGTGCCAGCAGTGGGGACAGTCTCCGAGGCGAGCAGTACTTC
few | TRBD2 | TRBJ2-1 | TRBV9 | CASSVAGGQREQFF | TGTGCCAGCAGCGTAGCGGGAGGGCAACGGGAGCAGTTCTTC
- | TRBD2 | TRBJ2-7 | TRBV6-2/TRBV6-3 | CASSSPASGTSYEQYF | TGTGCCAGCAGTTCCCCGGCTAGCGGGACTTCCTACGAGCAGTACTTC
many | - | TRBJ2-7 | TRBV15 | CATSRGRVTYEQYF | TGTGCCACCAGCCGAGGTAGGGTAACCTACGAGCAGTACTTC
few | - | TRBJ2-7 | TRBV10-3 | CAFSNGDVSSYEQYF | TGTGCCTTCAGTAACGGGGACGTGAGCTCCTACGAGCAGTACTTC
few | TRBD1 | TRBJ2-7 | TRBV19 | CVSSGQGYEQYF | TGTGTCTCGTCGGGACAGGGCTACGAGCAGTACTTC
few | TRBD2 | TRBJ2-1 | TRBV28 | CASSSLSGTSGRNEQFF | TGTGCCAGCAGTTCTTTATCCGGGACTAGCGGGAGGAATGAGCAGTTCTTC
- | TRBD1 | TRBJ1-3 | TRBV20-1 | CSASHLQGEGGNTIYF | TGCAGTGCTAGTCATCTACAGGGGGAAGGTGGAAACACCATATATTTT
- | - | TRBJ1-5 | TRBV7-9 | CASSLGGRSNEPQHF | TGTGCCAGCAGCTTAGGGGGCCGTTCCAACGAGCCCCAGCATTTT
- | TRBD1 | TRBJ2-5 | TRBV15 | CATSRTGDTSQESNQYF | TGTGCCACCAGCCGGACAGGGGACACCTCCCAAGAGTCGAACCAGTACTTC
- | - | TRBJ2-7 | TRBV14 | CASSRGTYWGEQYF | TGTGCCAGCAGCAGAGGGACTTATTGGGGCGAGCAGTACTTC
many | - | TRBJ1-2 | TRBV2 | CASMEGVEGYTF | TGTGCCAGCATGGAGGGAGTTGAAGGCTACACCTTC